The clone carrying this T cell receptor beta chain has only a few counts. What it recognizes is unknown. TCRdb analysed the RT-PCR reads with MiXCR anew, one entry per CDR3 protein. This sample yields about 480,000 distinct CDR3 sequences, of which 13% are seen a single time; approximately 14% belongs to the top ten. This sample was included in a study of response to subunit inactivated influenza vaccine. Overall study findings and caveats: New T cells are recruited in small numbers by each seasonal influenza vaccination, according to the authors' suggestion.

CDR3 length: 13 residues. V lost 7 bases, J lost 3 bases, and 5 bases stayed unmatched. CDR1 DFQATT and CDR2 SNEGSKA come from the germline V gene (reference sequence). This TCR derives from a man aged 45-65 years who received an inactivated influenza vaccine. This chain uses TRBV20-1 with TRBJ2-1; 8 bases match TRBD2. Sample: PBMCs from blood, taken more than 35 days after vaccination. CDR3 DNA: TGCAGTGTTTGGAGCGGGAGCTACAATGAGCAGTTCTTC. Amino acids: CSVWSGSYNEQFF.